Listed below are T cell receptor beta chains from one sample, sequenced in a study of radiotherapy plus CTLA-4 blockade in lung cancer. Produced via immunoSEQ multiplex PCR; TCRdb's table is partial and in-frame only. The table shows about 25,000 clones, with approximately 74% occurring only once. Specimen: peripheral blood, collected from a patient treated with radiotherapy plus ipilimumab. All receptors derive from a human donor with non-small cell lung cancer whose response to radiotherapy plus ipilimumab could not be evaluated. Both conserved end residues are part of each CDR3. Each record gives: V gene, clone size, D gene, J gene, CDR3 DNA, CDR3 protein. D genes are given only for firm matches. Clone size appears in some rows only: once, few, many, or a class for an expanded clone.

TRBV7-2	-	TRBD2	TRBJ2-1	TGTGCCAGCAGCCGGACTAGCGACAGCAATGAGCAGTTCTTC	CASSRTSDSNEQFF
TRBV5-1	-	-	TRBJ2-3	TGCGCCAGCAGCCCGGGACTCGAGACAGATACGCAGTATTTT	CASSPGLETDTQYF
TRBV7-2	once	-	TRBJ2-3	TGTGCCAGCAGCTTACGGACTGGGAACACAGATACGCAGTATTTT	CASSLRTGNTDTQYF
TRBV27	-	TRBD2	TRBJ2-5	TGTGCCAGCAGTCTCCCCCGACTAGCGGGAGAGACCCAGTACTTC	CASSLPRLAGETQYF
TRBV7-6	-	-	TRBJ2-2	TGTGCCAGCAGCTTAGGGGGCAACACCGGGGAGCTGTTTTTT	CASSLGGNTGELFF
TRBV7-2	-	TRBD1	TRBJ1-1	TGTGCCAGCAGCACTAGGACAGGAATGAACACTGAAGCTTTCTTT	CASSTRTGMNTEAFF
TRBV7-6	-	-	TRBJ2-2	TGTGCCAGCAGCTTATCTGCAGCGAACACCGGGGAGCTGTTTTTT	CASSLSAANTGELFF
TRBV12-5	-	-	TRBJ1-5	TGTGCTAGTTCGGGGGTCTCAATCAATCAGCCCCAGCATTTT	CASSGVSINQPQHF
TRBV13	-	TRBD2	TRBJ2-3	TGTGCCAGCAGCGCTACCGGGACTAGCAGTAGCACAGATACGCAGTATTTT	CASSATGTSSSTDTQYF
TRBV27	-	-	TRBJ1-1	TGTGCCAGCAGGCTTAGGACAGTTCCGAACACTGAAGCTTTCTTT	CASRLRTVPNTEAFF
TRBV28	-	TRBD1	TRBJ2-7	TGTGCCAGCAGAATAGGACAGGGTGGGTACGAGCAGTACTTC	CASRIGQGGYEQYF
TRBV6-1	-	-	TRBJ2-1	TGTGCCAGCAGTTCCCAGTGGAATGAGCAGTTCTTC	CASSSQWNEQFF
TRBV20-1	-	-	TRBJ2-7	TGCAGTGCTAGAGATAGAAACGAGCAGTACTTC	CSARDRNEQYF
TRBV28	-	-	TRBJ1-1	TGTGCCAGCAGCCATGGGACATATGAGGGGAGCACTGAAGCTTTCTTT	CASSHGTYEGSTEAFF
TRBV7-2	-	-	TRBJ1-1	TGTGCCAGCAGCTTTTCTATCGGCACGGCTAGTGAAGCTTTCTTT	CASSFSIGTASEAFF
TRBV9	-	-	TRBJ1-2	TGTGCCAGCAGCGTAACGTCACGGGGGGGGAATGGCTACACCTTC	CASSVTSRGGNGYTF
TRBV5-1	once	TRBD2	TRBJ2-3	TGCGCCAGCAGCCGAGGCCGTCCTGGCGGGAGGGCTCCGGATACGCAGTATTTT	CASSRGRPGGRAPDTQYF
TRBV5-1	-	TRBD2	TRBJ2-1	TGCGCCAGCAGCATTAGCGGGAGGGGATACAATGAGCAGTTCTTC	CASSISGRGYNEQFF
TRBV11-2	-	-	TRBJ1-2	TGTGCCAGCAGCCACACGGTCACAGGTACCTATGGCTACACCTTC	CASSHTVTGTYGYTF
TRBV30	-	TRBD2	TRBJ2-7	TGTGCCTGGGGACTAGCATACTACGAGCAGTACTTC	CAWGLAYYEQYF
TRBV18	-	-	TRBJ2-5	TGTGCCAGCTCACCCACGAGCCAAGAGACCCAGTACTTC	CASSPTSQETQYF
TRBV7-2	-	TRBD1	TRBJ1-5	TGTGCCTCCTCGGACAGGGATCAGCCCCAGCATTTT	CASSDRDQPQHF
TRBV11-2	-	TRBD1	TRBJ2-1	TGTGCCAGCAGCCCATGGACAGGGGTTGGCTCCTACAATGAGCAGTTCTTC	CASSPWTGVGSYNEQFF
TRBV5-6	few	TRBD2	TRBJ2-1	TGTGCCAGCTACCCCTTAGGACTAGCGGGAGAGAAACAGTTCTTC	CASYPLGLAGEKQFF
TRBV27	few	TRBD2	TRBJ2-1	TGTGCCAGCCGGGGACTAGCGAACGCTGAGCAGTTCTTC	CASRGLANAEQFF
TRBV7-2	-	-	TRBJ2-7	TGTGCCAGCAGCTCTGACTTTGCCAGCTCCTACGAGCAGTACTTC	CASSSDFASSYEQYF
TRBV7-2	once	TRBD1	TRBJ2-7	TGTGCCAGCAGCCTAGGCCCGGGACAGGGAGCTGGGGAGCAGTACTTC	CASSLGPGQGAGEQYF
TRBV6-1	-	TRBD1	TRBJ1-1	TGTGCCAGCAGCCGAGGACAGGGGACCACTGAAGCTTTCTTT	CASSRGQGTTEAFF
TRBV6-1	-	TRBD2	TRBJ2-7	TGTGCCAGTAAGCGGGACCCCCGGGGGGAGCAGTACTTC	CASKRDPRGEQYF
TRBV19	few	TRBD1	TRBJ1-1	TGTGCCAGCGGACAGGGAGGTTTTACTGAAGCTTTCTTT	CASGQGGFTEAFF
TRBV4-2	few	-	TRBJ2-5	TGTGCCAGCAGCCCGTCTCAAGAGACCCAGTACTTC	CASSPSQETQYF
TRBV5-3	-	-	TRBJ1-1	TGTGCCAGAAGCTTGGGTACGCACGGGATGAACACTGAAGCTTTCTTT	CARSLGTHGMNTEAFF
TRBV4-3	-	-	TRBJ1-2	TGCGCCAGCAGCCAAGATATGCGGGACTATGGCTACACCTTC	CASSQDMRDYGYTF
TRBV7-2	-	-	TRBJ2-7	TGTGCCAGCAGCCACCTAGTCTCCTACGAGCAGTACTTC	CASSHLVSYEQYF
TRBV6-6	-	TRBD1	TRBJ1-6	TGTGCCAGCAGTCCCGGCCAGGGGGCGCTGGGTTCACCCCTCCACTTT	CASSPGQGALGSPLHF
TRBV5-1	-	-	TRBJ2-7	TGCGCCAGCAGCACACAGGGTGTAGAGCAGTACTTC	CASSTQGVEQYF
TRBV19	-	TRBD2	TRBJ2-7	TGTGCCAGCCGAGTAGCGGGAGGCCAGTCCTACGAGCAGTACTTC	CASRVAGGQSYEQYF
TRBV2	-	TRBD1	TRBJ2-7	TGTGCCAGCGGGGGGACAGGGGATCCCGAGCAGTACTTC	CASGGTGDPEQYF
TRBV6-6	-	-	TRBJ2-3	TGTGCCAGCAGTCCAGGGGATACGCAGTATTTT	CASSPGDTQYF
TRBV19	few	TRBD1	TRBJ1-1	TGTGCCAGTAGTATGTCAGGGGGCGCGCCTTTCTTT	CASSMSGGAPFF
TRBV5-4	-	TRBD2	TRBJ2-1	TGTGCCAGCAGACCCGGGACTAGCAATGAGCAGTTCTTC	CASRPGTSNEQFF
TRBV5-6	-	TRBD2	TRBJ2-3	TGTGCCAGCAGCTTGACGACTAGCGGGAGAGGTACAGATACGCAGTATTTT	CASSLTTSGRGTDTQYF
TRBV5-1	-	-	TRBJ2-5	TGCGCCAGCAGCTTGCTGTCAGGAAGCCAAGAGACCCAGTACTTC	CASSLLSGSQETQYF
TRBV13	-	-	TRBJ2-6	TGTGCCAGCAGCCCCGAGGGTGGCTGGGCCAACGTCCTGACTTTC	CASSPEGGWANVLTF
TRBV7-9	-	-	TRBJ2-7	TGTGCCAGCAGCTTAGTCGGCCAGGGGCTTGACGAGCAGTACTTC	CASSLVGQGLDEQYF
TRBV7-2	-	TRBD1	TRBJ2-7	TGTGCCAGCAGCTGGCGACAGGGGGCCTACGAGCAGTACTTC	CASSWRQGAYEQYF
TRBV6-5	-	-	TRBJ2-5	TGTGCCAGCAGTGCCACAGTCCAAGAGACCCAGTACTTC	CASSATVQETQYF
TRBV5-8	-	TRBD1	TRBJ1-1	TGTGCCAGCAGCTTGACGGGACAGCCGAACACTGAAGCTTTCTTT	CASSLTGQPNTEAFF
TRBV5-6	-	-	TRBJ2-3	TGTGCCAGCAGCTTCGACAGCCGACGCACAGATACGCAGTATTTT	CASSFDSRRTDTQYF
TRBV5-1	-	TRBD2	TRBJ2-1	TGCGCCAGCAGCCGAACCAGCGGGAGCTACAATGAGCAGTTCTTC	CASSRTSGSYNEQFF
TRBV7-2	-	TRBD2	TRBJ2-3	TGTGCCAGCAGCTTACGGCCTAGCGGGACTGGGGGAGATACGCAGTATTTT	CASSLRPSGTGGDTQYF
TRBV7-3	once	TRBD2	TRBJ2-7	TGTGCCAGCAGCTCCGGACTAGCGGGCGGCGAGCAGTACTTC	CASSSGLAGGEQYF
TRBV18	-	-	TRBJ2-6	TGTGCCAGCTCACCAATGGCCTCTGGGGCCAACGTCCTGACTTTC	CASSPMASGANVLTF
TRBV5-1	-	-	TRBJ1-4	TGCGCCAGCAGCTCGACAGGTTCCGGGAATGAAAAACTGTTTTTT	CASSSTGSGNEKLFF
TRBV14	once	TRBD1	TRBJ2-5	TGTGCCAGCAGCCACCTAGACAGGGCCCCAGAGACCCAGTACTTC	CASSHLDRAPETQYF
TRBV2	-	-	TRBJ1-2	TGTGCCAGCAGTGAACGGGAGGGATTACAGTTTGGCTACACCTTC	CASSEREGLQFGYTF
TRBV4-1	-	-	TRBJ2-1	TGCGCCAGCAGCCCCCACCGGGCGGGCAACTCCTACAATGAGCAGTTCTTC	CASSPHRAGNSYNEQFF